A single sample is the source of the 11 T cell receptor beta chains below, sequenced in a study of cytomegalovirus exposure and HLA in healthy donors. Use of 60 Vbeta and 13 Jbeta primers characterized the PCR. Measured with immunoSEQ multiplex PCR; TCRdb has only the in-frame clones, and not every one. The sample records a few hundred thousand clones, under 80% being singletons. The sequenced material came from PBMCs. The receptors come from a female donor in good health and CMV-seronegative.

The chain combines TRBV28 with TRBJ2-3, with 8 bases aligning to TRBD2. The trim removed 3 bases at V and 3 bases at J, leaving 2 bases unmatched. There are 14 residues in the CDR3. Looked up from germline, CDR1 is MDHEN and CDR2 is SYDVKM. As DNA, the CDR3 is TGTGCCAGCAGTTTTGCGGGAGGTACAGATACGCAGTATTTT. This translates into CASSFAGGTDTQYF.

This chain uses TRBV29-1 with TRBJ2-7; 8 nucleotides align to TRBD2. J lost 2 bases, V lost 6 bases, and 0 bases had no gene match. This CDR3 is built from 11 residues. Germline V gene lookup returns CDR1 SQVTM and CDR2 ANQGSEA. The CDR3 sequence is CSVGLAYEQYF. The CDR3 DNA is TGCAGCGTGGGACTAGCCTACGAGCAGTACTTC.

The CDR3 reads CASSWGGRASSYEQYF. The CDR3 DNA reads TGCGCCAGCAGCTGGGGAGGGCGGGCTTCCTCCTACGAGCAGTACTTC. The rearrangement links TRBV5-1 to TRBJ2-7; 7 nucleotides line up with TRBD2. V was pared by 3 bases and J by 0 bases, with 9 bases of the junction left unmatched. The CDR3 is 16 residues long. Germline CDR1 SGHRS, CDR2 YFSETQ.

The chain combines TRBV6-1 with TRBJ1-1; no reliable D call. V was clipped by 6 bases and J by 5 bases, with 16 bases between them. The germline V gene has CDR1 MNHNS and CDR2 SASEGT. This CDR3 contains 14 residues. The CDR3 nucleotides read TGTGCCAGCAGGGGAGGAGGAGGGTGGACTGAAGCTTTCTTT. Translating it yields CASRGGGGWTEAFF.

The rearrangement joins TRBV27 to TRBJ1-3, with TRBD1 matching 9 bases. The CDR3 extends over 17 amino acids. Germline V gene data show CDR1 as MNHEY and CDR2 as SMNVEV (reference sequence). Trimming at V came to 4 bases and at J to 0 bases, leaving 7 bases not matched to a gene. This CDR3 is CASSSGTGFLSGNTIYF. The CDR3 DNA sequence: TGTGCCAGCAGTTCCGGGACAGGGTTCCTCTCTGGAAACACCATATATTTT.

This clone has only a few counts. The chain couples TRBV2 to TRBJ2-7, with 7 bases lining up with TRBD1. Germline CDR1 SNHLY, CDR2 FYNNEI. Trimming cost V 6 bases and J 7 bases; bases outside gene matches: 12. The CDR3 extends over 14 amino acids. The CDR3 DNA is TGTGCCAGCAGCTCTCTACAGGGGAGTCGGGAGCAGTACTTC. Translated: CASSSLQGSREQYF.

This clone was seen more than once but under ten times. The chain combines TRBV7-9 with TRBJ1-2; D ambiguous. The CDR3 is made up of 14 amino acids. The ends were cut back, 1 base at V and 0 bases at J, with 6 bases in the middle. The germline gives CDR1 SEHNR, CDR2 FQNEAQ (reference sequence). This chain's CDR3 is CASSLGQANYGYTF. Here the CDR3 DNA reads TGTGCCAGCAGCTTAGGGCAGGCTAACTATGGCTACACCTTC.

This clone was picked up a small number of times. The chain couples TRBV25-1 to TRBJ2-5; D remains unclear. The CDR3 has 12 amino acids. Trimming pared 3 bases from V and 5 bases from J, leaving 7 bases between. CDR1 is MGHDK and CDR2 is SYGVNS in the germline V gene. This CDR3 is CASSDVRETQYF. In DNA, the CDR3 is TGTGCCAGCAGTGACGTTCGTGAGACCCAGTACTTC.

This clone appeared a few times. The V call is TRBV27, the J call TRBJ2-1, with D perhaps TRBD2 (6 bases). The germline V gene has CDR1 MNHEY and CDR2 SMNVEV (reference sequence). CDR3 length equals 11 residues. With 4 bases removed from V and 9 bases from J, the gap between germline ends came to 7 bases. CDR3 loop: CASSWGGEQFF. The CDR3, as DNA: TGTGCCAGCAGTTGGGGAGGTGAGCAGTTCTTC.

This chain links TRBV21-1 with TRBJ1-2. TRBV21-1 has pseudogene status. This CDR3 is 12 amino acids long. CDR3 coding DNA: TGTGCCAGCAGCCTCTCTCCTTATGGCTACACCTTC. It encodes CASSLSPYGYTF.

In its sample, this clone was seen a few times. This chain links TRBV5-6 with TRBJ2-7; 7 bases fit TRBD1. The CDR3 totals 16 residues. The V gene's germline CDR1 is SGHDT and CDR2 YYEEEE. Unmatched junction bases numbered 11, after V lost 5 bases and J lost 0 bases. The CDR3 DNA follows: TGTGCCAGCAGTTCTTTGGGGGACAGTAGCTCCTACGAGCAGTACTTC. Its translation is CASSSLGDSSSYEQYF.